Presented here are 21 T cell receptor beta chains from one specimen sequenced in a study of blood T cell repertoires in COVID-19. Libraries were prepared by immunoSEQ multiplex PCR; TCRdb keeps only in-frame clonotypes and omits some of them. The profile shows tens of thousands of clones, approximately 86% of them singletons. Input material: peripheral blood. The source is a man aged 65 to 79 with acute or convalescent COVID-19.

This sequence joins TRBV19 and TRBJ1-5; D remains unclear. CDR3 length equals 15 residues. V lost 3 bases and J lost 6, with 15 bases in between. Germline loops: CDR1 LNHDA, CDR2 SQIVND (reference sequence). The CDR3 bases are TGTGCCAGTAGTATTGGGCCGGAGGTAAGTCAGCCCCAGCATTTT. Residues: CASSIGPEVSQPQHF.

The V and J genes are TRBV7-9 and TRBJ1-5; D not certain. V was cut by 2 bases and J by 5 bases, with 7 bases left in between. CDR3 size: 13 residues. CDR1 and CDR2 from the germline V gene are SEHNR and FQNEAQ (reference sequence). CDR3 in amino acids: CASSLRGDQPQHF. Written as DNA, the CDR3 is TGTGCCAGCAGCTTACGCGGAGATCAGCCCCAGCATTTT. The full variable domain, its missing parts supplied by reference TRBV7-9 and TRBJ1-5, is DTGVSQNPRHKITKRGQNVTFRCDPISEHNRLYWYRQTLGQGPEFLTYFQNEAQLEKSRLLSDRFSAERPKGSFSTLEIQRTEQGDSAMYLCASSLRGDQPQHFGDGTRLSIL.

The V call is TRBV7-2, the J call TRBJ1-2; 7 bases map to TRBD1. CDR1 SGHTA and CDR2 FQGNSA come from the germline V gene. The trim removed 1 base at V and 3 bases at J, leaving 5 bases unmatched. The CDR3 runs 15 residues. The chain's CDR3 is CASSLDGTEDYGYTF. CDR3 in DNA: TGTGCCAGCAGCTTAGACGGGACAGAAGACTATGGCTACACCTTC.

This clone was recorded many times. The chain links TRBV5-8 to TRBJ2-1; tentatively, D is TRBD1 (6 bases). The V end was cut by 0 bases, the J end by 4 bases, with 14 bases between. Germline assignment: CDR1 SGHTS and CDR2 YDEGEE. The CDR3 is made up of 16 amino acids. The CDR3 is CASSLGRTEAYNEQFF. The CDR3 DNA reads TGTGCCAGCAGCTTGGGAAGGACAGAAGCATACAATGAGCAGTTCTTC.

The chain carries TRBV7-9 and TRBJ1-1; perhaps TRBD1 as D (5 bases). With 5 bases removed from V and 0 bases from J, the gap between germline ends came to 13 bases. Germline V CDR1 and CDR2: SEHNR, FQNEAQ (reference sequence). The CDR3 is made up of 15 amino acids. The CDR3 is CASSGGDLLNTEAFF. The DNA for the CDR3 is TGTGCCAGCAGCGGGGGGGATCTGTTGAACACTGAAGCTTTCTTT.

This clone was seen once. This chain connects TRBV3-1 (or the pseudogene TRBV3-2) to TRBJ1-1, with a weak D call TRBD1 (5 bases). The V gene's germline CDR1 is LGHDT and CDR2 YNNKEL (reference sequence). CDR3 length: 14 amino acids. Trimming took off 3 bases at V and 5 bases at J, with 13 bases between the two ends. The CDR3 region is CASSQKNGGTEAFF. The CDR3 DNA reads TGTGCCAGCAGCCAGAAAAACGGGGGGACTGAAGCTTTCTTT.

This chain links TRBV5-6 with TRBJ1-3, with D hard to call. The CDR3 extends over 14 amino acids. Between the trimmed V and J ends, which lost 0 bases and 4 bases, there was a span of 8 bases. From germline, CDR1 is SGHDT and CDR2 YYEEEE. The CDR3 loop reads CASSLGHIGNTIYF. In DNA, the CDR3 is TGTGCCAGCAGCTTGGGCCACATAGGAAACACCATATATTTT.

V is TRBV6-4 and J is TRBJ1-6; TRBD1 matches at 7 bases. The CDR3 length is 14 residues. V trimming: 4 bases; J trimming: 7 bases; junction bases outside the gene matches: 4. From germline, CDR1 is MRHNA and CDR2 SNTAGT. Written as DNA, the CDR3 is TGTGCCAGCAGTGGACAGGGTTTGAATTCACCCCTCCACTTT. It specifies CASSGQGLNSPLHF.

V and J are TRBV20-1 and TRBJ2-7, with D perhaps matching TRBD2 (5 bases). V was shortened by 3 bases and J by 6 bases, with 15 bases between the two germline ends. Germline CDR1 is DFQATT and CDR2 is SNEGSKA (reference sequence). CDR3 length: 13 residues. The CDR3, as DNA: TGCAGTGCTAGTTGGCTAGCCGAATCCGAGCAGTACTTC. Translated: CSASWLAESEQYF.

CDR3 residues: CASSLGLAGDPSTDTQYF. DNA of the CDR3: TGTGCCAGCAGCCTGGGATTAGCGGGGGATCCAAGCACAGATACGCAGTATTTT. The gene calls are TRBV7-2 and TRBJ2-3; TRBD2 aligns across 9 bases. The CDR3 totals 18 residues. CDR1 SGHTA and CDR2 FQGNSA come from the germline V gene. With 5 bases clipped from V and 0 bases from J, the junction kept 12 bases outside the gene matches.

This clone came up once. V gene TRBV5-1 combines with J gene TRBJ2-1; 9 bases are a match to TRBD2. Per germline, CDR1 SGHRS and CDR2 YFSETQ. The CDR3 has 15 amino acids. V was clipped by 8 bases and J by 4 bases; unmatched bases: 10. Here the CDR3 reads CASPHGAGGYNEQFF. The CDR3 DNA is TGCGCCAGTCCGCACGGAGCGGGGGGTTACAATGAGCAGTTCTTC.

The gene calls are TRBV19 and TRBJ1-1; D remains ambiguous. The CDR3 is 14 amino acids. Germline CDR1 LNHDA, CDR2 SQIVND (reference sequence). V was pared by 6 bases and J by 0 bases, with 11 bases between. The CDR3 sequence: CASRPDTLNTEAFF. The CDR3 nucleotides read TGTGCCAGTAGACCCGACACGCTGAACACTGAAGCTTTCTTT.

In its sample, this clone was seen many times. V gene TRBV19 combines with J gene TRBJ2-7; 8 nucleotides align to TRBD2. V trimming: 8 bases; J trimming: 2 bases; junction bases outside the gene matches: 11. This CDR3 region has 15 residues. Looked up from germline, CDR1 is LNHDA and CDR2 is SQIVND (reference sequence). CDR3 coding DNA: TGTGCCAGTCAGAAAGGAGCGGGAGATGCCTACGAGCAGTACTTC. Amino acids: CASQKGAGDAYEQYF.

V is TRBV3-1 (or the pseudogene TRBV3-2) and J is TRBJ2-2, with 9 positions matching TRBD1. V shed 4 bases and J 6 bases; nucleotides not matched to a gene: 18. The CDR3 length is 19 residues. CDR1 and CDR2 (germline): LGHDT, YNNKEL (reference sequence). The CDR3 region is CASSPQGTGTPYPPGELFF. The CDR3 nucleotides read TGTGCCAGCAGCCCCCAAGGGACAGGGACTCCCTATCCACCCGGGGAGCTGTTTTTT.

This rearrangement joins TRBV5-4 to TRBJ2-5, with 8 bases fitting TRBD1. The CDR3 is made up of 14 amino acids. After removal of 2 bases from V and 3 bases from J, the junction contained 3 bases not matched to a gene. Germline-derived CDR1 and CDR2 are SGHNT and YYREEE (reference sequence). CDR3 sequence (DNA): TGTGCCAGCAGCTTTACAGGGGGTGAAGAGACCCAGTACTTC. Translation gives CASSFTGGEETQYF.

The V call is TRBV5-1, the J call TRBJ1-6, with TRBD1 matching 8 bases. The CDR3 has 15 amino acids. The trim removed 3 bases at V and 5 bases at J, leaving 4 bases unmatched. Germline-derived CDR1 and CDR2 are SGHRS and YFSETQ. CDR3 bases: TGCGCCAGCAGCTCCGGACAGGGAGATAATTCACCCCTCCACTTT. This sequence encodes CASSSGQGDNSPLHF.

The CDR3 here is CASSYMDRGLPYGYTF. The CDR3, as DNA: TGTGCCAGCAGTTACATGGACAGGGGGCTTCCCTATGGCTACACCTTC. The V gene is TRBV6-5, the J gene TRBJ1-2; 11 bases match TRBD1. The CDR3 contains 16 residues. Germline V CDR1 and CDR2: MNHEY, SVGAGI. V shed 2 bases, J shed 4 bases, and the junction held 6 bases outside the gene matches.

V gene TRBV6-5 combines with J gene TRBJ1-1; maybe TRBD1 (5 bases). The CDR3 extends over 14 amino acids. V was shortened by 7 bases and J by 2 bases, with 14 bases between the two germline ends. The V gene's germline CDR1 is MNHEY and CDR2 SVGAGI. The CDR3 protein is CASMEWRGNTEAFF. The CDR3 DNA is TGTGCCAGCATGGAGTGGCGGGGCAACACTGAAGCTTTCTTT.

The chain recombines TRBV12-3 or TRBV12-4 with TRBJ1-2; D perhaps matches TRBD1 (5 bases). The CDR3 loop spans 11 amino acids. V was clipped by 5 bases and J by 7 bases, with 8 bases between them. CDR3 nucleotide sequence: TGTGCCAGCAGTCGGAGGGGTGGCTACACCTTC. This sequence encodes CASSRRGGYTF.

The chain recombines TRBV6-5 with TRBJ2-7, with D tentatively TRBD2 (6 bases). The germline gives CDR1 MNHEY, CDR2 SVGAGI. V was trimmed by 5 bases and J by 2 bases, leaving 16 bases between them. This CDR3 region has 15 residues. As DNA, the CDR3 is TGTGCCAGCAGTCCCGGGCGGGACGGAGCCTACGAGCAGTACTTC. Protein sequence: CASSPGRDGAYEQYF.

The chain links TRBV19 to TRBJ1-4, with 7 bases lining up with TRBD1. The CDR3 has 15 amino acids. CDR1 and CDR2 from the germline V gene are LNHDA and SQIVND (reference sequence). The J segment lost 5 bases and the V segment lost 6 bases, leaving 9 bases of the junction unmatched. This CDR3 is CASSIPAGGNEKLFF. CDR3 in DNA: TGTGCCAGTAGCATCCCGGCAGGGGGGAATGAAAAACTGTTTTTT. The full variable domain, rest sourced from reference TRBV19 and TRBJ1-4, is DGGITQSPKYLFRKEGQNVTLSCEQNLNHDAMYWYRQDPGQGLRLIYYSQIVNDFQKGDIAEGYSVSREKKESFPLTVTSAQKNPTAFYLCASSIPAGGNEKLFFGSGTQLSVL.